A selection of T cell receptor beta chains follows, all from one sample in a study of blood T cell repertoires in COVID-19. TCRdb's copy holds only in-frame clones and misses some; the assay was immunoSEQ multiplex PCR. Of over 150,000 clones in the sample, roughly 87% were seen once. The specimen was PBMCs or T cells enriched from blood (not recorded which). These receptors originate from a woman between 50 and 59 years old who had recovered from COVID-19. CDR3s include the opening cysteine and the closing phenylalanine or tryptophan. The D gene is left open where the match is weak. Size values are once, few and many counts, or a class for expanded clones, and some rows have none.

j_gene: TRBJ1-2; v_gene: TRBV19; d_gene: TRBD1; abundance: once; len: 17; CDR3aa: CASTKGSKGQGFFGYTF; CDR3nt: TGTGCCAGTACCAAGGGTAGTAAGGGACAGGGTTTTTTCGGCTACACCTTC
j_gene: TRBJ1-6; v_gene: TRBV18; d_gene: TRBD1; abundance: -; len: 14; CDR3aa: CASSPQGAGSPLHF; CDR3nt: TGTGCCAGCTCACCACAGGGGGCAGGTTCACCCCTCCACTTT
j_gene: TRBJ2-5; v_gene: TRBV19; d_gene: TRBD2; abundance: -; len: 16; CDR3aa: CASSIGLAGRQETQYF; CDR3nt: TGTGCCAGTAGTATCGGGCTAGCGGGTCGCCAAGAGACCCAGTACTTC
j_gene: TRBJ1-1; v_gene: TRBV21-1; d_gene: -; abundance: -; len: 19; CDR3aa: CASSKGGREGDFGCVEAFF; CDR3nt: TGTGCCAGCAGCAAAGGGGGAAGGGAAGGGGACTTTGGTTGTGTTGAAGCTTTCTTT
j_gene: TRBJ2-5; v_gene: TRBV11-2; d_gene: -; abundance: -; len: 13; CDR3aa: CASSLDPLETQYF; CDR3nt: TGTGCCAGCAGCTTAGATCCTTTAGAGACCCAGTACTTC
j_gene: TRBJ2-5; v_gene: TRBV6-5; d_gene: TRBD1; abundance: -; len: 15; CDR3aa: CASSLQGSPQETQYF; CDR3nt: TGTGCCAGCAGTCTACAGGGGTCCCCCCAAGAGACCCAGTACTTC
j_gene: TRBJ2-1; v_gene: TRBV3-1/TRBV3-2; d_gene: TRBD2; abundance: -; len: 17; CDR3aa: CASSQDWGLAGDNEQFF; CDR3nt: TGTGCCAGCAGCCAAGATTGGGGACTAGCGGGCGACAATGAGCAGTTCTTC
j_gene: TRBJ1-5; v_gene: TRBV6-2/TRBV6-3; d_gene: -; abundance: -; len: 15; CDR3aa: CASSYSTQGTQPQHF; CDR3nt: TGTGCCAGCAGTTACTCGACACAGGGAACTCAGCCCCAGCATTTT
j_gene: TRBJ1-3; v_gene: TRBV7-8; d_gene: -; abundance: -; len: 14; CDR3aa: CASSLSGSGNTIYF; CDR3nt: TGTGCCAGCAGCTTATCAGGCTCTGGAAACACCATATATTTT
j_gene: TRBJ2-3; v_gene: TRBV7-3; d_gene: -; abundance: -; len: 13; CDR3aa: CASSLMLGDTQYF; CDR3nt: TGTGCCAGCAGCTTAATGCTAGGCGATACGCAGTATTTT
j_gene: TRBJ1-1; v_gene: TRBV28; d_gene: -; abundance: once; len: 14; CDR3aa: CASTLAGGNTEAFF; CDR3nt: TGTGCCAGCACCCTCGCGGGGGGGAACACTGAAGCTTTCTTT
j_gene: TRBJ2-1; v_gene: TRBV12-5; d_gene: -; abundance: -; len: 16; CDR3aa: CASGPGIGGSYNEQFF; CDR3nt: TGTGCTAGTGGTCCCGGGATCGGGGGATCCTACAATGAGCAGTTCTTC
j_gene: TRBJ2-7; v_gene: TRBV18; d_gene: TRBD1; abundance: few; len: 14; CDR3aa: CASSRTGYFSEQYF; CDR3nt: TGTGCCAGCTCCCGGACAGGGTATTTTTCCGAGCAGTACTTC
j_gene: TRBJ1-1; v_gene: TRBV30; d_gene: -; abundance: -; len: 13; CDR3aa: CAWSGGGNTEAFF; CDR3nt: TGTGCCTGGAGTGGAGGGGGGAACACTGAAGCTTTCTTT
j_gene: TRBJ1-1; v_gene: TRBV5-1; d_gene: -; abundance: -; len: 16; CDR3aa: CASSLTGTVMNTEAFF; CDR3nt: TGCGCCAGCAGCTTAACAGGGACGGTTATGAACACTGAAGCTTTCTTT
j_gene: TRBJ2-2; v_gene: TRBV30; d_gene: TRBD1; abundance: -; len: 14; CDR3aa: CAWGTGGINRELFF; CDR3nt: TGTGCCTGGGGGACAGGGGGAATCAACCGGGAGCTGTTTTTT
j_gene: TRBJ1-2; v_gene: TRBV24-1; d_gene: -; abundance: once; len: 14; CDR3aa: CATSDWTRNYGYTF; CDR3nt: TGTGCCACCAGTGACTGGACAAGGAACTATGGCTACACCTTC
j_gene: TRBJ2-2; v_gene: TRBV30; d_gene: -; abundance: -; len: 14; CDR3aa: CAWRRAANTGELFF; CDR3nt: TGTGCCTGGAGGCGGGCCGCGAACACCGGGGAGCTGTTTTTT
j_gene: TRBJ1-2; v_gene: TRBV12-5; d_gene: TRBD1; abundance: -; len: 11; CDR3aa: CASAEGARHTF; CDR3nt: TGTGCTAGTGCGGAGGGGGCCCGGCACACCTTC
j_gene: TRBJ2-1; v_gene: TRBV12-3/TRBV12-4; d_gene: -; abundance: -; len: 12; CDR3aa: CASGGSYNEQFF; CDR3nt: TGTGCCAGCGGAGGTTCCTACAATGAGCAGTTCTTC
j_gene: TRBJ1-1; v_gene: TRBV3-1/TRBV3-2; d_gene: -; abundance: -; len: 15; CDR3aa: CASSQEAGLNTEAFF; CDR3nt: TGTGCCAGCAGCCAAGAAGCAGGGTTGAACACTGAAGCTTTCTTT
j_gene: TRBJ2-5; v_gene: TRBV2; d_gene: -; abundance: -; len: 15; CDR3aa: CASSDEKTRQETQYF; CDR3nt: TGTGCCAGCAGTGACGAAAAGACTAGACAAGAGACCCAGTACTTC
j_gene: TRBJ1-3; v_gene: TRBV5-1; d_gene: TRBD1; abundance: once; len: 18; CDR3aa: CASSPAGTGGSSGNTIYF; CDR3nt: TGCGCCAGCAGCCCTGCCGGGACAGGGGGTTCTTCTGGAAACACCATATATTTT
j_gene: TRBJ1-4; v_gene: TRBV2; d_gene: -; abundance: -; len: 14; CDR3aa: CASCVETVNEKLFF; CDR3nt: TGTGCCAGCTGTGTTGAGACAGTTAATGAAAAACTGTTTTTT
j_gene: TRBJ2-1; v_gene: TRBV3-1/TRBV3-2; d_gene: TRBD2; abundance: few; len: 18; CDR3aa: CASSQGTSGASSYNEQFF; CDR3nt: TGTGCCAGCAGCCAAGGGACTAGCGGGGCTAGCTCCTACAATGAGCAGTTCTTC
j_gene: TRBJ2-5; v_gene: TRBV2; d_gene: TRBD1; abundance: -; len: 16; CDR3aa: CASSESLATGVETQYF; CDR3nt: TGTGCCAGCAGTGAATCGCTCGCGACAGGGGTCGAGACCCAGTACTTC
j_gene: TRBJ2-7; v_gene: TRBV7-2; d_gene: TRBD1; abundance: -; len: 14; CDR3aa: CASSFGTGGYEQYF; CDR3nt: TGTGCCAGCAGCTTCGGGACAGGCGGGTACGAGCAGTACTTC